This TCR beta chain was obtained from a study of regulatory T cells in long-lasting Graves disease (dated by TCRdb to 2020 to 2022). Background for the entire study: Persistent Graves' disease was defined as antithyroid drug treatment for over 5 years with persistently positive TSH receptor autoantibodies. Antithyroid drugs had been taken for ten to twelve years on average by persistent Graves' disease patients in the clinical cohort. The study was conducted in China and was registered as a clinical trial. Persistent Graves' disease patients were compared with newly diagnosed Graves' disease patients by peripheral blood TCR sequencing and RNA sequencing. A total of some 35 samples underwent TCR sequencing, from roughly 13 patients with persistent Graves' disease and approximately 20 patients with newly diagnosed Graves' disease.

Explained via the paper, the time point label denotes: persistent/refractory GD, antithyroid drugs over 5 years with positive TRAb. For both TCR sequencing and RNA sequencing, RNA was extracted from PBMCs in TRIzol. The diagnosis of Graves' disease followed American Thyroid Association guidelines. Recruitment of patients was carried out at an endocrinology department in Xi'an, China. From each patient, around 8.3 milliliters of peripheral blood was collected into an EDTA anticoagulant tube. PBMCs were isolated by Ficoll Paque Plus density gradient separation without further T cell sorting. An Agilent 2100 Bioanalyzer and agarose gel were used to check RNA quality, while a NanoDrop 2000 measured RNA concentration. The protocol used for the library was multiplex PCR. This sample was sequenced with an Illumina HiSeq 4000. TCR beta libraries were built with iRepertoire HTBI primers and Arm-PCR amplification of CDR3 regions. Before sequencing, the PCR products went through gel purification. Per the authors' processing: Gene usage analysis of CDR3 amino acid clonotypes used the approximately 62 TRBV and 14 to 15 TRBJ segments found across samples. COPE and FqMerger were used to merge the filtered high-quality paired reads into contigs. BLAST was used to align contigs to the IMGT TRBV, TRBD and TRBJ reference genes, and CDR3 was defined following IMGT. Any clonotype with a frequency above 0.1% was classified as a highly expanded clone. Repertoire diversity was measured by Shannon entropy, and V-J evenness by the Gini coefficient. Clonotypes shared by more than one individual were considered public. TCRdb's own reprocessing of the public reads used fastp at Q25 and MiXCR and kept productive beta chains. Rows with one shared CDR3 protein collapse into an entry with the most common genes and DNA. TCRdb's processing, not the study's, gives the V and J calls here. For this sample there are roughly 400,000 distinct CDR3 sequences; about a fifth appear just once. The ten largest make up less than 25% of the sample.

What the research found in general, with its limitations: The authors acknowledged the small sample size as a limitation that may reduce accuracy. Only the TCR beta chain was sequenced and analyzed. Persistent patients shared more public clonotypes among themselves (2,741) than newly diagnosed patients did (more than 950). Because the primary lesion, thyroid tissue, could not be accessed, the study looked at peripheral blood alone. Persistent Graves' disease patients showed lower TCR Shannon entropy and fewer highly expanded clones than newly diagnosed patients, suggesting clonal expansion.

A word on this clonotype: No antigen is known for it. No base quality information exists; no much larger clone differs at one position.

The receptor comes from a female donor with Graves disease. Sequencing used peripheral blood mononuclear cells (PBMCs), obtained when the disease was refractory, from a patient treated with antithyroid drugs.

The CDR3 protein sequence reads: CASSPRPLAGVGEETQYF. The sequence in DNA is TGTGCCAGCTCACCACGCCCGCTAGCGGGAGTGGGGGAAGAGACCCAGTACTTC. The chain is made from TRBV2 and TRBJ2-5, with TRBD2 matching 10 junction bases. The germline V gene encodes CDR1 SNHLY and CDR2 FYNNEI. Here V drops 8 bases and J drops 3 bases, and the junction holds 18 bases not matched to any gene. The CDR3 covers 18 residues, taking in both the cysteine and the phenylalanine. CDR3 DNA is the only sequence kept; it has 54 bases, read in frame from the first base. With the portions outside the CDR3 filled from the reference TRBV2 and TRBJ2-5 genes, the complete variable region becomes EPEVTQTPSHQVTQMGQEVILRCVPISNHLYFYWYRQILGQKVEFLVSFYNNEISEKSEIFDDQFSVERPDGSNFTLKIRSTKLEDSAMYFCASSPRPLAGVGEETQYFGPGTRLLVL.